The 2 T cell receptor beta chains listed next were all sequenced from one sample in a study of tumor-infiltrating lymphocytes in primary liver carcinoma. The input was roughly 0.5 ug total RNA; TCR beta cDNA was made from it with a constant-region primer. Three nested multiplex PCR rounds, a slightly modified ARM-PCR, produced the libraries for TCR beta. Both of the initial two PCR rounds ran for about 11 cycles and employed TRBV1-TRBV30 forward primers alongside a C-beta reverse primer. TCRdb reanalysed the multiplex PCR reads using MiXCR and keeps one entry per CDR3 protein. The data contain roughly 190,000 distinct CDR3 sequences, around four fifths of them seen just once; the ten biggest clones take up around 18%. Extraction of RNA together with DNA used roughly 19-31 mg of unsorted bulk tissue. The sequencing input was tumor tissue from primary liver carcinoma. The origin of the receptors is a man aged 40-49 years with primary liver carcinoma and hepatitis B virus infection.

On this clonotype itself: This is likely a read error, given that the CDR3 carries no conserved phenylalanine or tryptophan at its end. V gene TRBV29-1 combines with J gene TRBJ2-7; D possibly uses TRBD1 or TRBD2 (5 bases each). From germline, CDR1 is SQVTM and CDR2 ANQGSEA. This CDR3 has 16 residues. Trimming cost V 7 bases and J 2 bases, with 24 bases left between them. This CDR3 reads CSAITSGTCTPYEQYI. The DNA for the CDR3 is TGCAGCGCCATAACATCAGGGACCTGCACTCCCTACGAGCAGTACATC.

A remark on this clonotype: The CDR3 does not close with the conserved phenylalanine or tryptophan, likely indicating a read error. The J gene is TRBJ2-1, the V gene TRBV11-3; tentatively, D is TRBD1 (6 bases). The V end lost 1 base, the J end lost 5 bases, and 18 bases lay between the germline ends. CDR1 and CDR2 from the germline V gene are SGHNT and YENEEA. This CDR3 comprises 17 residues. CDR3 sequence (DNA): TGTGCCAGCAGCTTAGGCGTACAGGGATTCCCCCACAATGAGCAGTTCTTA. Protein product: CASSLGVQGFPHNEQFL.